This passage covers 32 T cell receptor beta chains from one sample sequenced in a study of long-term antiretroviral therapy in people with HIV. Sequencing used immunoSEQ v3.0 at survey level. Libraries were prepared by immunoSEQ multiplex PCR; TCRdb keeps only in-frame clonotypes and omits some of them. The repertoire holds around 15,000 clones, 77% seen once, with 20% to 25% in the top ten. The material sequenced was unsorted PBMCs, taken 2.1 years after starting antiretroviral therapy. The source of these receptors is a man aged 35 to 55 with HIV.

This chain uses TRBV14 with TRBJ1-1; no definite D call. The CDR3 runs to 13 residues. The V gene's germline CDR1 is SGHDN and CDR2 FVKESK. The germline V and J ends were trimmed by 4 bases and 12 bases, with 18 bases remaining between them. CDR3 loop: CASSPTLYTDTFF. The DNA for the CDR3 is TGTGCCAGCAGCCCTACGTTATACACTGATACTTTCTTT.

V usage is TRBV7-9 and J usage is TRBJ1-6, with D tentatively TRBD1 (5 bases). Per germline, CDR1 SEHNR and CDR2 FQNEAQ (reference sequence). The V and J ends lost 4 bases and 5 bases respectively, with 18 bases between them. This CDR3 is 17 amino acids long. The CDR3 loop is CASSSAGGMGDNSPLHF. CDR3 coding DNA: TGTGCCAGCAGCTCGGCCGGGGGGATGGGGGATAATTCACCCCTCCACTTT. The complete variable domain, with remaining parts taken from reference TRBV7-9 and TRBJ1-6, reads DTGVSQNPRHKITKRGQNVTFRCDPISEHNRLYWYRQTLGQGPEFLTYFQNEAQLEKSRLLSDRFSAERPKGSFSTLEIQRTEQGDSAMYLCASSSAGGMGDNSPLHFGNGTRLTVT.

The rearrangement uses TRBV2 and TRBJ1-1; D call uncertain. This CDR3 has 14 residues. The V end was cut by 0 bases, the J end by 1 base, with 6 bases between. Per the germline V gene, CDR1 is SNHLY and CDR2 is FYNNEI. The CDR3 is CASSEAFENTEAFF. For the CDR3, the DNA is TGTGCCAGCAGTGAAGCCTTTGAGAACACTGAAGCTTTCTTT.

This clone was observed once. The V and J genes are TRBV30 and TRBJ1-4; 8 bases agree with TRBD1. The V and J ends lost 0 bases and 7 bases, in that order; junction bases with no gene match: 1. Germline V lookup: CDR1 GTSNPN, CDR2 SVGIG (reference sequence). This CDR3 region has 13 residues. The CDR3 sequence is CAWSVQGVEKLFF. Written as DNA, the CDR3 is TGTGCCTGGAGTGTACAGGGGGTTGAAAAACTGTTTTTT.

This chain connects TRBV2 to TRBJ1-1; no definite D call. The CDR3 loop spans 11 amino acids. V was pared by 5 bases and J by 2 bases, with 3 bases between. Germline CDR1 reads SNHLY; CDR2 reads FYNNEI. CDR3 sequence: CASSQNTEAFF. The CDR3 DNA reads TGTGCCAGCAGTCAAAACACTGAAGCTTTCTTT.

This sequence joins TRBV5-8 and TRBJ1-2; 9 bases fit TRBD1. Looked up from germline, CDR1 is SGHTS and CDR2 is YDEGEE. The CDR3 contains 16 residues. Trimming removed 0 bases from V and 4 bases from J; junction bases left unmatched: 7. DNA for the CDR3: TGTGCCAGCAGCTTGGGTACAGGGGGCTCCCTCTATGGCTACACCTTC. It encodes CASSLGTGGSLYGYTF.

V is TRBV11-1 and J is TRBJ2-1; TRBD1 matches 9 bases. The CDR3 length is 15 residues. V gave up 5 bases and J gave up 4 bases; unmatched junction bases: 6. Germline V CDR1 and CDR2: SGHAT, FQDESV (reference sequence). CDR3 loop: CASSRPTGGYNEQFF. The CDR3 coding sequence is TGTGCCAGCAGCCGTCCGACAGGGGGGTACAATGAGCAGTTCTTC. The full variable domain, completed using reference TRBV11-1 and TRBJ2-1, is EAEVAQSPRYKITEKSQAVAFWCDPISGHATLYWYRQILGQGPELLVQFQDESVVDDSQLPKDRFSAERLKGVDSTLKIQPAELGDSAMYLCASSRPTGGYNEQFFGPGTRLTVL.

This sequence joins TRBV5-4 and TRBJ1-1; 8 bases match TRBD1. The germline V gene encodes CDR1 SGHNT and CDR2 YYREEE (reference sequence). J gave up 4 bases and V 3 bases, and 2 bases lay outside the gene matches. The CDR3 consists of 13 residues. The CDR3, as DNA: TGTGCCAGCAGCTACAGGGGGGGCACTGAAGCTTTCTTT. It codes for CASSYRGGTEAFF.

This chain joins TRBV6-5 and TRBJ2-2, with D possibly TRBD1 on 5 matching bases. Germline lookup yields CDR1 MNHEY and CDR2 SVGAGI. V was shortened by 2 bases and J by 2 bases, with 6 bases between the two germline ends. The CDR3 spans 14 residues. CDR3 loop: CASSYDSNTGELFF. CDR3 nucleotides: TGTGCCAGCAGTTACGACAGTAACACCGGGGAGCTGTTTTTT.

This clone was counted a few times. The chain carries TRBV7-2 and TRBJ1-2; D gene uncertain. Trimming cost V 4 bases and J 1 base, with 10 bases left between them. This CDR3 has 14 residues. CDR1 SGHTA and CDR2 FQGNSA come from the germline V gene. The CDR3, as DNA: TGTGCCAGCAGCTACCCACCGGTTAACTATGGCTACACCTTC. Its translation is CASSYPPVNYGYTF.

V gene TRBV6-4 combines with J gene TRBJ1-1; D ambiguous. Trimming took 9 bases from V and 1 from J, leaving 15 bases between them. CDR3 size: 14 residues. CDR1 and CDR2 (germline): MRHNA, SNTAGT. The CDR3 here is CARNRERWNTEAFF. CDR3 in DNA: TGTGCCAGGAATCGGGAACGGTGGAACACTGAAGCTTTCTTT.

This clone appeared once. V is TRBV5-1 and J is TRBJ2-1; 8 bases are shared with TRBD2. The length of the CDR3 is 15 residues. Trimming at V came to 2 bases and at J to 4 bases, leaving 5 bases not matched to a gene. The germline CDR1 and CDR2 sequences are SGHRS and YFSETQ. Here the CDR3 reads CASSLRLAGYNEQFF. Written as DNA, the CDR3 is TGCGCCAGCAGCTTACGGTTAGCGGGGTACAATGAGCAGTTCTTC.

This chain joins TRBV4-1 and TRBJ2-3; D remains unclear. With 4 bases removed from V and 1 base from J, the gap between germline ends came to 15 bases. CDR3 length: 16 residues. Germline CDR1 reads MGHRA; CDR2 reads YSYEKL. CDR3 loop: CASSLRAITGTDTQYF. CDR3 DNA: TGCGCCAGCAGCCTAAGGGCCATTACAGGCACAGATACGCAGTATTTT.

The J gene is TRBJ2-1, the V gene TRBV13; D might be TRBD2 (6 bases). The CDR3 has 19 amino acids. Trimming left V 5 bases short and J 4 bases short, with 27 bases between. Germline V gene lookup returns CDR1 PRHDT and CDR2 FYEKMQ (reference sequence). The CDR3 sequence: CASSTSPLGGTEWYNEQFF. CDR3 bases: TGTGCCAGCAGCACATCTCCCCTTGGCGGGACCGAGTGGTACAATGAGCAGTTCTTC.

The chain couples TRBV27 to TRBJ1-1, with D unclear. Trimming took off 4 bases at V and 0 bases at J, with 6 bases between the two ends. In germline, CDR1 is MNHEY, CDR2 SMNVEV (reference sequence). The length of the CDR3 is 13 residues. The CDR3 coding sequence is TGTGCCAGCAGTTCAACGGTGAACACTGAAGCTTTCTTT. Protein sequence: CASSSTVNTEAFF.

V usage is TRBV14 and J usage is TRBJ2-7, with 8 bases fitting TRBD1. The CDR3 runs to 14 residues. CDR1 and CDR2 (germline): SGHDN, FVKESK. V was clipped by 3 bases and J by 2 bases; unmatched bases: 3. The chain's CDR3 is CASSQGTGAYEQYF. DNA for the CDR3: TGTGCCAGCAGCCAGGGGACAGGTGCCTACGAGCAGTACTTC.

The CDR3 DNA reads TGTGCCAGCAGCCTGGGACAGGGTATTTACAATGAGCAGTTCTTC. Protein: CASSLGQGIYNEQFF. The chain couples TRBV11-3 to TRBJ2-1; 9 bases fit TRBD1. CDR3 size: 15 residues. Germline V gene sequence: CDR1 SGHNT, CDR2 YENEEA. Trimming at V came to 5 bases and at J to 4 bases, leaving 6 bases not matched to a gene.

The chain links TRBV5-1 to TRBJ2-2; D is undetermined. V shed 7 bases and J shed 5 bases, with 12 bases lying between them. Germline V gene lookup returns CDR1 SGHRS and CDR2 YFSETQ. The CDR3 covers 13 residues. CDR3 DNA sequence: TGCGCCAGCTCCGCCCCGGGTACCGGGGAGCTGTTTTTT. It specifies CASSAPGTGELFF.

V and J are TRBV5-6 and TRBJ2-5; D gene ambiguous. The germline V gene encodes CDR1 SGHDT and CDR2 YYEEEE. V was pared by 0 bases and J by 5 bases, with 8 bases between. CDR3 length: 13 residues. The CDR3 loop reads CASSLVVRETQYF. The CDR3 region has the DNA TGTGCCAGCAGCTTGGTCGTCCGCGAGACCCAGTACTTC.

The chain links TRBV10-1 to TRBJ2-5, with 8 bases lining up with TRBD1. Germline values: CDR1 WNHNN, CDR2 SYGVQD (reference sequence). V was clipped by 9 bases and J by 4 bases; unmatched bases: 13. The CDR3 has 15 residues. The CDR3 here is CASFFQGAPSETQYF. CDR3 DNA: TGCGCCAGTTTCTTCCAGGGGGCGCCGTCAGAGACCCAGTACTTC.

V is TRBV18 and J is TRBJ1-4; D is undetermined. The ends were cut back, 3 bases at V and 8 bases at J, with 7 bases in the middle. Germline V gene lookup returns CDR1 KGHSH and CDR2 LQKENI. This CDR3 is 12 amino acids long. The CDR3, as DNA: TGTGCCAGCTCACCTGACGGGGAAAAACTGTTTTTT. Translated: CASSPDGEKLFF.

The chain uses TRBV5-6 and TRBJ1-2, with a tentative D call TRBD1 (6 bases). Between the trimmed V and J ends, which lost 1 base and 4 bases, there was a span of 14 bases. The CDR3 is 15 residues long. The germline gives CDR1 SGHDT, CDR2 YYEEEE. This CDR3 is CASSLITGPSYGYTF. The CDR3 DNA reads TGTGCCAGCAGCTTGATCACAGGGCCTTCCTATGGCTACACCTTC.

Written as DNA, the CDR3 is TGTGCTAGTGGATGGACAGGGGGCCAAGATTTCTATGGCTACACCTTC. Protein: CASGWTGGQDFYGYTF. The gene calls are TRBV12-5 and TRBJ1-2; TRBD1 matches at 11 bases. Germline V gives CDR1 LGHNT, CDR2 FRNRAP. J lost 4 bases, V lost 6 bases, and 10 bases had no gene match. This CDR3 comprises 16 residues. Full variable domain (remainder filled in from reference TRBV12-5 and TRBJ1-2): DARVTQTPRHKVTEMGQEVTMRCQPILGHNTVFWYRQTMMQGLELLAYFRNRAPLDDSGMPKDRFSAEMPDATLATLKIQPSEPRDSAVYFCASGWTGGQDFYGYTFGSGTRLTVV.

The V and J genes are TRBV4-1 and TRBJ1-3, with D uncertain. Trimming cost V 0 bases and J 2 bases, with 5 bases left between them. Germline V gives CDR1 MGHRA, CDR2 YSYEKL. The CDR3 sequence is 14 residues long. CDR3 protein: CASSQDRPGNTIYF. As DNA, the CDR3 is TGCGCCAGCAGCCAAGATAGGCCTGGAAACACCATATATTTT.

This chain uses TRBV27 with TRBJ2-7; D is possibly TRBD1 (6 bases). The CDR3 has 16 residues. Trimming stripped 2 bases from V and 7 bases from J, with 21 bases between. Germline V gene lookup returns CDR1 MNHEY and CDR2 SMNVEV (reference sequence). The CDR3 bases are TGTGCCAGCAGTTTACATACTCCAGGGGCCCGCGGGGAGCAGTACTTC. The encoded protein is CASSLHTPGARGEQYF.

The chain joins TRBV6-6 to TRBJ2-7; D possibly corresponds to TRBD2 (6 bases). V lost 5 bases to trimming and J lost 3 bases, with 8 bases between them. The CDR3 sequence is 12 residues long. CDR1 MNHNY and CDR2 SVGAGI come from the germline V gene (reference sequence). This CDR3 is CASSPGVYEQYF. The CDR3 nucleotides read TGTGCCAGCAGTCCGGGAGTCTACGAGCAGTACTTC.

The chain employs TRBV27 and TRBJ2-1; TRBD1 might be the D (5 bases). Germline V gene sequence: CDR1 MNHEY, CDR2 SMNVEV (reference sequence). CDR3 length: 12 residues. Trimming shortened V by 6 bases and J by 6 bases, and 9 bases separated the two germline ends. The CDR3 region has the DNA TGTGCCAGCAGGTCAGGGTTCAATGAGCAGTTCTTC. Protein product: CASRSGFNEQFF.

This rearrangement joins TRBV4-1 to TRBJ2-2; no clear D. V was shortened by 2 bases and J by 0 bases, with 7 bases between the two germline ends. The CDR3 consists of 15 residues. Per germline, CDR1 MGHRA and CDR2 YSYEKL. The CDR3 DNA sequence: TGCGCCAGCAGCCAACGGGTCGCGAACACCGGGGAGCTGTTTTTT. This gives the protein CASSQRVANTGELFF.

CDR3 region: CASSLRPIFTEAFF. The CDR3 DNA reads TGTGCCAGCAGCTTAAGGCCCATTTTTACTGAAGCTTTCTTT. This chain joins TRBV7-8 and TRBJ1-1; D remains ambiguous. Trimming shortened V by 2 bases and J by 5 bases, and 12 bases separated the two germline ends. The CDR3 runs to 14 residues. Germline assignment: CDR1 SGHVS and CDR2 FQNEAQ.

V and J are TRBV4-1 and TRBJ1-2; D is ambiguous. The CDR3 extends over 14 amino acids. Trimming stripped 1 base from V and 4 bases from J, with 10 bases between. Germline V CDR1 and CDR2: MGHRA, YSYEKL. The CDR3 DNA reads TGCGCCAGCAGCCAAGTGACACCCGGCTATGGCTACACCTTC. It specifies CASSQVTPGYGYTF.

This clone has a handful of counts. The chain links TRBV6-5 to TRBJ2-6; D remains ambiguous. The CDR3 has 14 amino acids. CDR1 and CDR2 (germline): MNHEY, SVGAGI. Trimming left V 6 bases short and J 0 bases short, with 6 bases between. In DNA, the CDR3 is TGTGCCAGCAGAACCCACTCTGGGGCCAACGTCCTGACTTTC. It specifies CASRTHSGANVLTF.

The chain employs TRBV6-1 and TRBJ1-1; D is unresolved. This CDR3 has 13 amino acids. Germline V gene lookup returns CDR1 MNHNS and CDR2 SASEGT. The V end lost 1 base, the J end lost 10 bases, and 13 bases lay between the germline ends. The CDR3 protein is CASSEEGRSVAFF. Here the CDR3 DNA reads TGTGCCAGCAGTGAAGAGGGCCGGTCCGTAGCTTTCTTT.